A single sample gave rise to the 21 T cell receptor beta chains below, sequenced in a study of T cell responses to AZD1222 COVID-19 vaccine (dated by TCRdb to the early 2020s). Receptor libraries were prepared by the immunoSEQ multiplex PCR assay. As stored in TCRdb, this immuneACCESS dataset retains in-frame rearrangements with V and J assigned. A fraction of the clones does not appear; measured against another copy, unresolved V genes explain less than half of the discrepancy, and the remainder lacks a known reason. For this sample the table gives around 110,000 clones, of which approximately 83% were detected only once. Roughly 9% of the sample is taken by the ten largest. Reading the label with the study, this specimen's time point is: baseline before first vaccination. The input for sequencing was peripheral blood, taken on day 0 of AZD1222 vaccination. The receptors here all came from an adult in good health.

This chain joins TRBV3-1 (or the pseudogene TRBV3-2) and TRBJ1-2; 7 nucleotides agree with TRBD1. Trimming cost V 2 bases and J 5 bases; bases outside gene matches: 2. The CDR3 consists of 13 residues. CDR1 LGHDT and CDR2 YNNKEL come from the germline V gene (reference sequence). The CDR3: CASSQRQGYGYTF. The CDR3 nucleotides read TGTGCCAGCAGCCAACGACAGGGATATGGCTACACCTTC.

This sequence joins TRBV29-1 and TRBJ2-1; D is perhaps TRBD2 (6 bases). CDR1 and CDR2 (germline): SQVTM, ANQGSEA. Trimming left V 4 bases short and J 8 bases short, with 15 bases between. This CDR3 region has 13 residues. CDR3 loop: CSVGRREAHEQFF. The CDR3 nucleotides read TGCAGCGTTGGGCGAAGGGAGGCTCATGAGCAGTTCTTC.

CDR3 nucleotides: TGTGCCAGCAGCTTAGCGCTCGTAAGCGGCTACACCTTC. Its translation is CASSLALVSGYTF. V is TRBV7-2 and J is TRBJ1-2; D is unresolved. There are 13 residues in the CDR3. Germline V gene sequence: CDR1 SGHTA, CDR2 FQGNSA. The ends were cut back, 0 bases at V and 8 bases at J, with 10 bases in the middle.

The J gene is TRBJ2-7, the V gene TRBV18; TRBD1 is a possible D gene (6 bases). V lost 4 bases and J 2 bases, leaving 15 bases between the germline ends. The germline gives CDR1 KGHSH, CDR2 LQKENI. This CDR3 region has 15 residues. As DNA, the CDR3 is TGTGCCAGCTCACTGAGCCGGACAGACCCCTACGAGCAGTACTTC. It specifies CASSLSRTDPYEQYF.

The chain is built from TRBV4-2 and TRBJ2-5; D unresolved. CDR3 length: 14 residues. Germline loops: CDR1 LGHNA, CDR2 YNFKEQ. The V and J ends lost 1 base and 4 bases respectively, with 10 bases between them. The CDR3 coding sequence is TGTGCCAGCAGCCAAGGAAACGTCCGAGAGACCCAGTACTTC. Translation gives CASSQGNVRETQYF.

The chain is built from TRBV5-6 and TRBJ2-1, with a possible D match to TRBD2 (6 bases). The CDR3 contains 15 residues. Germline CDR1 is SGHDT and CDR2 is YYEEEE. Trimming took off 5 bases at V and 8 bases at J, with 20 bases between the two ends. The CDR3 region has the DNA TGTGCCAGCAGTTTAGGCCTAGCGATTATCCATGAGCAGTTCTTC. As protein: CASSLGLAIIHEQFF.

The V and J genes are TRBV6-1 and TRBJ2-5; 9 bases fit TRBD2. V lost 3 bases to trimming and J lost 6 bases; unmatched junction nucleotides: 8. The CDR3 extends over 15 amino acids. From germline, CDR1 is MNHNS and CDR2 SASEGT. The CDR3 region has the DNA TGTGCCAGCAGTGATGGCAGCGGGAGGCGGCAGACCCAGTACTTC. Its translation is CASSDGSGRRQTQYF.

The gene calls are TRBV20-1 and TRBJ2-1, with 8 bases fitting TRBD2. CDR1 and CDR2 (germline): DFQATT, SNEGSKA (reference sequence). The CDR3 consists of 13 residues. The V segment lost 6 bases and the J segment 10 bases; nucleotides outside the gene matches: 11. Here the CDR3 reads CSASSGVKGEQFF. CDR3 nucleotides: TGCAGTGCCAGTAGCGGGGTAAAGGGCGAGCAGTTCTTC.

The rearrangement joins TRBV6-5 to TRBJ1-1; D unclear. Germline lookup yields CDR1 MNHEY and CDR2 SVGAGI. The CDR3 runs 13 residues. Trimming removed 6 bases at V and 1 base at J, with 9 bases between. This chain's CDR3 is CASRTQQNTEAFF. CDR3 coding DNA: TGTGCCAGCAGAACACAGCAGAACACTGAAGCTTTCTTT.

CDR3 nucleotides: TGTGCCAGCAGCATCAGGGGGCGCGGCTACACCTTC. The encoded protein is CASSIRGRGYTF. The chain recombines TRBV28 with TRBJ1-2, with 8 bases that match TRBD1. J lost 8 bases, V lost 6 bases, and 5 bases had no gene match. The CDR3 loop spans 12 amino acids. Germline CDR1 is MDHEN and CDR2 is SYDVKM.

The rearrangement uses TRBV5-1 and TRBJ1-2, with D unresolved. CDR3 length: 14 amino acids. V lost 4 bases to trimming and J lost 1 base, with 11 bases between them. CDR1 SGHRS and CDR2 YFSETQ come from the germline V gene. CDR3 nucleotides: TGCGCCAGCAGCCCCCGGCCAGATAACTATGGCTACACCTTC. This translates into CASSPRPDNYGYTF.

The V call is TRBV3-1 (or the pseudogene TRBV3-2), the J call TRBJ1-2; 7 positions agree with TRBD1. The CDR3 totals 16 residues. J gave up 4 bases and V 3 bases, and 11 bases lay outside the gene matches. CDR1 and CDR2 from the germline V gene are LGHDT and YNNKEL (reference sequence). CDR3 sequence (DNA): TGTGCCAGCAGCCAGGGGACAGCCTTTCGGGGCTATGGCTACACCTTC. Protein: CASSQGTAFRGYGYTF.

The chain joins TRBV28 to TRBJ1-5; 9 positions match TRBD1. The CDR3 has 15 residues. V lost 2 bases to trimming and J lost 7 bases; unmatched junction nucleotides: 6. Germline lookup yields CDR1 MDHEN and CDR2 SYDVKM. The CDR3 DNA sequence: TGTGCCAGCAGTTTAATGGGACAGGGCGGCCAGCCCCAGCATTTT. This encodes CASSLMGQGGQPQHF.

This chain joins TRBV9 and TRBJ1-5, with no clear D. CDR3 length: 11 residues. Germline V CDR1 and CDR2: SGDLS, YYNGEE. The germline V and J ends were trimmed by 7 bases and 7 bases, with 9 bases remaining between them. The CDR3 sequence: CASGEIQPQHF. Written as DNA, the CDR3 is TGTGCCAGCGGGGAAATCCAGCCCCAGCATTTT. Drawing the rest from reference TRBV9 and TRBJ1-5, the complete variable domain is DSGVTQTPKHLITATGQRVTLRCSPRSGDLSVYWYQQSLDQGLQFLIQYYNGEERAKGNILERFSAQQFPDLHSELNLSSLELGDSALYFCASGEIQPQHFGDGTRLSIL.

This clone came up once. The DNA for the CDR3 is TGCGCCAGCAGCTTAGGGACAGGGAGCTCCTACGAGCAGTACTTC. This encodes CASSLGTGSSYEQYF. The V gene is TRBV5-1, the J gene TRBJ2-7; 9 bases agree with TRBD1. This CDR3 has 15 residues. From germline, CDR1 is SGHRS and CDR2 YFSETQ. With V trimmed by 2 bases and J by 0 bases, 3 bases remained unmatched.

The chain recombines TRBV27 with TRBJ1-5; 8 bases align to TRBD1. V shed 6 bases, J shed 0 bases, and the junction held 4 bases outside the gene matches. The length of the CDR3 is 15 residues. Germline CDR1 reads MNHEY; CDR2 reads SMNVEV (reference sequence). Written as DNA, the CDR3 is TGTGCCAGCAGGCCTGACAGGGGTAGCAATCAGCCCCAGCATTTT. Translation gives CASRPDRGSNQPQHF.

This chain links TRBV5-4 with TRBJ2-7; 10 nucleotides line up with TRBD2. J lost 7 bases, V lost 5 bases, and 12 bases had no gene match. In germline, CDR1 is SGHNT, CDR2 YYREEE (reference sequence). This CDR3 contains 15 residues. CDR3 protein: CASSSRTSGKQEQYF. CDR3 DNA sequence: TGTGCCAGCAGTTCCCGAACTAGCGGGAAGCAGGAGCAGTACTTC.

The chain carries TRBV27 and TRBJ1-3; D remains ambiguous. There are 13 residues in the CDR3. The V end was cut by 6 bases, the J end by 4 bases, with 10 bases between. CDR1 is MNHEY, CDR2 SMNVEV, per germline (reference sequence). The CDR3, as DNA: TGTGCCAGCAGGCAGCTTGGCGGAAACACCATATATTTT. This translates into CASRQLGGNTIYF.

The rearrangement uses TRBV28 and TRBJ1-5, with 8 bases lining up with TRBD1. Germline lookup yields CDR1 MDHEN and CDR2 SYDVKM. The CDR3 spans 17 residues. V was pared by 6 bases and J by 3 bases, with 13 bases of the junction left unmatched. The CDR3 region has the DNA TGTGCCAGCAGCCGTCCCGGGACAGGTTCAGTCAATCAGCCCCAGCATTTT. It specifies CASSRPGTGSVNQPQHF.

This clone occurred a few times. CDR3 DNA sequence: TGTGCCAGCAGCTCAACCTACACAGATACGCAGTATTTT. This translates into CASSSTYTDTQYF. This chain uses TRBV7-3 with TRBJ2-3, with D unresolved. The CDR3 sequence is 13 residues long. Germline loops: CDR1 SGHTA, CDR2 FQGTGA. With 4 bases removed from V and 2 bases from J, the gap between germline ends came to 7 bases.

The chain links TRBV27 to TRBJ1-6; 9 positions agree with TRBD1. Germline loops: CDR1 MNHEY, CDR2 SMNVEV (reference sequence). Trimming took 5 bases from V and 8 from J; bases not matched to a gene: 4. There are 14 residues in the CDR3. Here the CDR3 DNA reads TGTGCCAGCAGTCCCTGGACAGGGGATTCACCCCTCCACTTT. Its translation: CASSPWTGDSPLHF.